This record covers a single TCR beta chain. This entry belongs to a study of identical twins. TCRdb re-called the 5' RACE reads with MiXCR, one entry per CDR3 protein. The sample contains 1.5 million to 2 million distinct CDR3 sequences, around a third of which appear only once. Trimming removed 5 bases at V and 4 bases at J, with 16 bases between. The CDR3 runs 15 residues. Germline V gives CDR1 LNHNV, CDR2 YYDKDF (reference sequence). Everyone who gave samples was a healthy Caucasian. The source material was cord blood. This clonotype originated in a newborn girl in good health. V and J are TRBV15 and TRBJ2-3; perhaps TRBD1 as D (6 bases). In DNA form, the CDR3 reads TGTGCCACCAGCGTACGGCAGGGGATCGCAGATACGCAGTATTTT. Translated: CATSVRQGIADTQYF.